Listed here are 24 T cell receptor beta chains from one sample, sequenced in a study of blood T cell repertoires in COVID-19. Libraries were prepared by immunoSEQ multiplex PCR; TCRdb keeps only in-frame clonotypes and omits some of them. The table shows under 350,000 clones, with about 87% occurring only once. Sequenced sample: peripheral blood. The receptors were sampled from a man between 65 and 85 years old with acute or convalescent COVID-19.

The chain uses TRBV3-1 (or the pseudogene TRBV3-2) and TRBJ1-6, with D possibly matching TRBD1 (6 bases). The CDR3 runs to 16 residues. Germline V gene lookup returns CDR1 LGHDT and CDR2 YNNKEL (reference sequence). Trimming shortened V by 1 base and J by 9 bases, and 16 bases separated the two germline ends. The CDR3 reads CASSQGMVGGRSPLHF. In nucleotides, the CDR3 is TGTGCCAGCAGCCAAGGGATGGTTGGGGGCCGTTCACCCCTCCACTTT.

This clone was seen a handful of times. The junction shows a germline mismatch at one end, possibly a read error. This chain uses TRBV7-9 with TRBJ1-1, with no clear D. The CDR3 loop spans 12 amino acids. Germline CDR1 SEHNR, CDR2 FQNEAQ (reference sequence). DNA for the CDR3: TGTGCCAGCAGCTTAAGCGGTGTTCGTCCTCTCTTT. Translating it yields CASSLSGVRPLF.

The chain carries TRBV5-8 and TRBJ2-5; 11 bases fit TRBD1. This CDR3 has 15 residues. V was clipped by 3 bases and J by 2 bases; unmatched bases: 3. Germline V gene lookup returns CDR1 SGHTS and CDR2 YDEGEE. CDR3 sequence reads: CASSSGQGAQETQYF. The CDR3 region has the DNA TGTGCCAGCAGCTCTGGACAGGGGGCTCAAGAGACCCAGTACTTC.

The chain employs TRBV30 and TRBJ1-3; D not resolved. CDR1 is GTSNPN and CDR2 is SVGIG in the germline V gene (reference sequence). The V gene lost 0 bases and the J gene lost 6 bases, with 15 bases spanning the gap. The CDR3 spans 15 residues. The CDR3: CAWSVGVLAPNTIYF. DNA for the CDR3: TGTGCCTGGAGTGTGGGAGTTCTAGCACCAAACACCATATATTTT.

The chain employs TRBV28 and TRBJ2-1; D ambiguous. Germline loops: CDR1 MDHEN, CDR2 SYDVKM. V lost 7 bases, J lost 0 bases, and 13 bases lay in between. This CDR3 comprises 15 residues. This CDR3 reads CASKARGSSYNEQFF. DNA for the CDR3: TGTGCCAGCAAAGCGCGCGGCAGCTCCTACAATGAGCAGTTCTTC.

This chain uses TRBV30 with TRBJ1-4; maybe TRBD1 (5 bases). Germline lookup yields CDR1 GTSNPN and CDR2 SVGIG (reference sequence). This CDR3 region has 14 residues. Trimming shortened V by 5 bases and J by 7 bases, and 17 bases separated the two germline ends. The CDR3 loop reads CAWSYGGGGEKLFF. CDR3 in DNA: TGTGCCTGGTCCTATGGTGGGGGGGGTGAAAAACTGTTTTTT.

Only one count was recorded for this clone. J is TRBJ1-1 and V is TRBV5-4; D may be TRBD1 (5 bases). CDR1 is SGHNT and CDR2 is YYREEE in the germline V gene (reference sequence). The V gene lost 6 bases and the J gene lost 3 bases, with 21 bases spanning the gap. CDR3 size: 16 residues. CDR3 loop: CASTGRGGRADTEAFF. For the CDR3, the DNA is TGTGCCAGCACCGGCCGAGGTGGCAGGGCTGACACTGAAGCTTTCTTT.

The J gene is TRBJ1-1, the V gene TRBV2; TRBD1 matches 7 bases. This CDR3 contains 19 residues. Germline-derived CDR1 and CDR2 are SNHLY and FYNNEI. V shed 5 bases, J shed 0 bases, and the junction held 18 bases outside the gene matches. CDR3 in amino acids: CASSLPRNRGPKMNTEAFF. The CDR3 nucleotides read TGTGCCAGCAGTCTACCAAGAAACAGGGGCCCGAAAATGAACACTGAAGCTTTCTTT. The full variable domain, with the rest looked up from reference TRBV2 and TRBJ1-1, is EPEVTQTPSHQVTQMGQEVILRCVPISNHLYFYWYRQILGQKVEFLVSFYNNEISEKSEIFDDQFSVERPDGSNFTLKIRSTKLEDSAMYFCASSLPRNRGPKMNTEAFFGQGTRLTVV.

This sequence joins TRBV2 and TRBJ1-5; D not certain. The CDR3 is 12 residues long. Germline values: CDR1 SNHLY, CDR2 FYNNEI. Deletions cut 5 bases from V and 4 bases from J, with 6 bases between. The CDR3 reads CASSPGNQPQHF. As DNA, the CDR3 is TGTGCCAGCAGTCCCGGGAATCAGCCCCAGCATTTT.

In DNA, the CDR3 is TGTGCCAGCAGCAAACCTCTGACTAGCGGAGACACAGATACGCAGTATTTT. It codes for CASSKPLTSGDTDTQYF. This chain links TRBV21-1 with TRBJ2-3; TRBD2 was called by the table and not checked on the DNA. TRBV21-1 is deemed a pseudogene. This CDR3 contains 17 residues.

CDR3 region: CASSFMYEQYF. The DNA for the CDR3 is TGTGCCAGCAGCTTTATGTACGAGCAGTACTTC. This sequence joins TRBV7-2 and TRBJ2-7; D not certain. CDR1 and CDR2 from the germline V gene are SGHTA and FQGNSA. V was cut by 3 bases and J by 4 bases, with 4 bases left in between. The CDR3 has 11 residues.

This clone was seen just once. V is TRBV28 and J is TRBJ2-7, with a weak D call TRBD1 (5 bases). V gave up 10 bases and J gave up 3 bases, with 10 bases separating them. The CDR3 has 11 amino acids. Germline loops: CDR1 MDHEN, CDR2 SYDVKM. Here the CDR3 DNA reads TGTGCCACCACAGACAGCTACGAGCAGTACTTC. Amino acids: CATTDSYEQYF.

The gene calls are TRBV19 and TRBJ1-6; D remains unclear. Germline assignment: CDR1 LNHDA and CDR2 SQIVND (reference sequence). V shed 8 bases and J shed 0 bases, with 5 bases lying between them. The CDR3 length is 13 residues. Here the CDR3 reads CASSSSYNSPLHF. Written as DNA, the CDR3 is TGTGCCAGTTCTAGCTCCTATAATTCACCCCTCCACTTT.

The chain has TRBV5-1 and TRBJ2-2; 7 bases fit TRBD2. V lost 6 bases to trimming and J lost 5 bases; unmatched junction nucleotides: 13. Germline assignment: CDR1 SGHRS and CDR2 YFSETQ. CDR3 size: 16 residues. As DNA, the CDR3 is TGCGCCAGCAACCAGCGGGCCCGGGGGGTGACCGGGGAGCTGTTTTTT. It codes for CASNQRARGVTGELFF.

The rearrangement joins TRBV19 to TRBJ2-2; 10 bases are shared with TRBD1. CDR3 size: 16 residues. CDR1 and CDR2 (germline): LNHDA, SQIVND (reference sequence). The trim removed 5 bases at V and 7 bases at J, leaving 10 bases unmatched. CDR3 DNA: TGTGCCAGTAGTCCCATCGACAGGGGGCATGGCGGGGAGCTGTTTTTT. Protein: CASSPIDRGHGGELFF. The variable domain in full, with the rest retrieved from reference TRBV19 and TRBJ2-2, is DGGITQSPKYLFRKEGQNVTLSCEQNLNHDAMYWYRQDPGQGLRLIYYSQIVNDFQKGDIAEGYSVSREKKESFPLTVTSAQKNPTAFYLCASSPIDRGHGGELFFGEGSRLTVL.

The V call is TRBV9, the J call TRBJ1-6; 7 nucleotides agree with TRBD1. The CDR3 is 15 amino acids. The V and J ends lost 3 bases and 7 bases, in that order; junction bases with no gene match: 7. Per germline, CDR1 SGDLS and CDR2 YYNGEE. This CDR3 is CASSAGNRGNSPLHF. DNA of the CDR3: TGTGCCAGCAGCGCCGGAAACAGGGGAAATTCACCCCTCCACTTT.

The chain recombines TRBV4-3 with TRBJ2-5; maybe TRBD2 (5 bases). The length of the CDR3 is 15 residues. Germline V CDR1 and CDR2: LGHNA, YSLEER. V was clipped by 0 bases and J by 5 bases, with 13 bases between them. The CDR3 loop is CASSQDRLAYETQYF. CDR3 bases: TGCGCCAGCAGCCAAGATAGGCTAGCTTATGAGACCCAGTACTTC.

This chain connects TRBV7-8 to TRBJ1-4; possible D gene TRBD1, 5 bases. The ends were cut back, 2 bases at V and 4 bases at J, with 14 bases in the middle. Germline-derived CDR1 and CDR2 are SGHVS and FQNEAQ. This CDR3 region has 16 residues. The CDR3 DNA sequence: TGTGCCAGCAGCTTATTTTTCCAGGGCATTAATGAAAAACTGTTTTTT. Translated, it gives CASSLFFQGINEKLFF.

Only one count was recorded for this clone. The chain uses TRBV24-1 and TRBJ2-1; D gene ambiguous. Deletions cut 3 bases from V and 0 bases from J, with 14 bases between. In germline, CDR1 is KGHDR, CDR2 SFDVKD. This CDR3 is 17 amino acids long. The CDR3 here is CATSDPSPHGSYNEQFF. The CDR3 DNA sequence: TGTGCCACCAGTGATCCCTCGCCCCACGGCTCCTACAATGAGCAGTTCTTC.

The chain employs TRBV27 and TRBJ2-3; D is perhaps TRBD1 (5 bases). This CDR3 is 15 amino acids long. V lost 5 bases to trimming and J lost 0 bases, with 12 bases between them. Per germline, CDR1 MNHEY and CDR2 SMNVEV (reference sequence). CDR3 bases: TGTGCCAGCAGTCCCGGACAAACTAGCACAGATACGCAGTATTTT. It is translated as CASSPGQTSTDTQYF.

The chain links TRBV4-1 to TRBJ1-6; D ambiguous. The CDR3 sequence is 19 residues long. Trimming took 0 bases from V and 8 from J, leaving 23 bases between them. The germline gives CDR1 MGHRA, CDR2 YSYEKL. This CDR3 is CASSQDVQREGSSYSPLHF. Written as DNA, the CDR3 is TGCGCCAGCAGCCAAGATGTACAGAGGGAAGGCAGCTCCTATTCACCCCTCCACTTT.

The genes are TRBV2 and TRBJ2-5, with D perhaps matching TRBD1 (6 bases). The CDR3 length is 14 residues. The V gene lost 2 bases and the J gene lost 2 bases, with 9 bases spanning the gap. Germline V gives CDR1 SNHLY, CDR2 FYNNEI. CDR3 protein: CASSEFGQQETQYF. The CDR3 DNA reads TGTGCCAGCAGTGAATTCGGACAGCAAGAGACCCAGTACTTC.

This chain's CDR3 is CASSPRASGVYEQYF. The CDR3, as DNA: TGTGCCAGCAGCCCGAGGGCCTCAGGGGTTTACGAGCAGTACTTC. The chain carries TRBV9 and TRBJ2-7; D might be TRBD1 (6 bases). Trimming stripped 4 bases from V and 4 bases from J, with 18 bases between. The CDR3 covers 15 residues. In germline, CDR1 is SGDLS, CDR2 YYNGEE.

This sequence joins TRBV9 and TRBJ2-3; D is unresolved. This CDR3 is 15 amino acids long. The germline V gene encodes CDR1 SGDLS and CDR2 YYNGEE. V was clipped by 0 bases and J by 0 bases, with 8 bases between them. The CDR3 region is CASSVGPRSTDTQYF. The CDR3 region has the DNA TGTGCCAGCAGCGTAGGTCCGAGAAGCACAGATACGCAGTATTTT.